Given below is one TCR beta chain in context. The sample belongs to a study of cytomegalovirus exposure and HLA in healthy donors. This CDR3 spans 15 amino acids. Trimming removed 5 bases from V and 4 bases from J; junction bases left unmatched: 10. In germline, CDR1 is SGHVS, CDR2 FQNEAQ. Use of 60 Vbeta and 13 Jbeta primers characterized the PCR. Using immunoSEQ multiplex PCR, the repertoire was profiled, and TCRdb retains in-frame clones only, with some absent. The sample has some 140,000 clones, roughly 80% seen once; the top ten hold 13%. This receptor was identified in a man aged 30 to 39 in good health and CMV-seropositive. The chain recombines TRBV7-8 with TRBJ1-2, with 7 bases identical to TRBD1. Material for sequencing was PBMCs. CDR3 DNA sequence: TGTGCCAGCAGCGTAGAACAGGGGATCGGCTATGGCTACACCTTC. It translates to CASSVEQGIGYGYTF. Supplemented by reference TRBV7-8 and TRBJ1-2, the full variable domain reads GAGVSQSPRYKVAKRGQDVALRCDPISGHVSLFWYQQALGQGPEFLTYFQNEAQLDKSGLPSDRFFAERPEGSVSTLKIQRTQQEDSAVYLCASSVEQGIGYGYTFGSGTRLTVV.